This is a list of T cell receptor beta chains from one sample in a study of shared clonotypes between healthy human individuals. Sequenced by immunoSEQ multiplex PCR; TCRdb stores in-frame clones only, minus some. The sample holds hundreds of thousands of clones, about 95% seen once. Sequencing was done on a sample of naive CD8+ T cells sorted from blood. The receptors stem from a woman aged 30 to 39 in good health. The CDR3 runs from the conserved cysteine through the conserved F or W. Fields, in order: clone size, J gene, D gene, V gene, CDR3 protein, CDR3 DNA. A D gene is named only where the DNA matches it firmly. Size is omitted from some rows. Given values are once, few, many or a class for expanded clones.

-,TRBJ2-7,-,TRBV7-8,CASSLGGWSTNYEQYF,TGTGCCAGCAGCTTAGGCGGGTGGTCAACCAACTACGAGCAGTACTTC
-,TRBJ2-7,TRBD2,TRBV27,CASSPQTSPYEQYF,TGTGCCAGCAGTCCACAGACTAGCCCCTACGAGCAGTACTTC
-,TRBJ1-1,TRBD1,TRBV2,CASKTGKHTEAFF,TGTGCCAGCAAGACAGGGAAGCACACTGAAGCTTTCTTT
-,TRBJ2-7,-,TRBV5-4,CASSSYQDYSYEQYF,TGTGCCAGCAGCTCTTACCAGGACTACTCCTACGAGCAGTACTTC
-,TRBJ2-1,TRBD1,TRBV7-9,CASSLGQGSYNEQFF,TGTGCCAGCAGCTTAGGACAGGGGTCCTACAATGAGCAGTTCTTC
-,TRBJ2-2,-,TRBV1,CTSSQDQGTRRSRELFF,TGCACCAGCAGCCAAGATCAGGGGACTAGGAGGTCCCGGGAGCTGTTTTTT
-,TRBJ1-1,-,TRBV7-9,CASSLGGWGNTEAFF,TGTGCCAGCAGCTTAGGAGGTTGGGGAAACACTGAAGCTTTCTTT
-,TRBJ1-2,-,TRBV27,CASSPGTDLNYGYTF,TGTGCCAGCAGTCCCGGAACAGACCTTAACTATGGCTACACCTTC
-,TRBJ2-7,-,TRBV27,CASGSPHEQYF,TGTGCCAGCGGATCACCCCACGAGCAGTACTTC
-,TRBJ2-7,-,TRBV21-1,CASTLLYENSGSDSYEQYF,TGTGCCAGCACCCTTCTATATGAAAATAGCGGGAGTGACTCCTACGAGCAGTACTTC
-,TRBJ2-5,TRBD2,TRBV4-2,CASTTRREGQETQYF,TGTGCCAGCACCACACGACGGGAGGGCCAAGAGACCCAGTACTTC
-,TRBJ2-7,TRBD2,TRBV29-1,CSVEDRGERSHSYEQYF,TGCAGCGTTGAGGACCGGGGGGAGCGGAGCCACTCCTACGAGCAGTACTTC
-,TRBJ2-7,TRBD2,TRBV5-4,CASSFAGGGEQYF,TGTGCCAGCAGCTTTGCGGGAGGAGGCGAGCAGTACTTC
-,TRBJ1-2,-,TRBV28,CASSLLQGRGYTF,TGTGCCAGCAGTTTATTACAGGGTAGAGGCTACACCTTC
-,TRBJ1-6,TRBD1,TRBV15,CATLGQGNSPLHF,TGTGCCACCTTGGGACAGGGGAATTCACCCCTCCACTTT
-,TRBJ2-1,TRBD2,TRBV27,CASSFQLASGYNEQFF,TGTGCCAGCAGTTTTCAGTTGGCTAGCGGGTACAATGAGCAGTTCTTC
-,TRBJ1-1,TRBD1,TRBV19,CASRSDRGGSLNTEAFF,TGTGCCAGTAGATCAGACAGGGGAGGTTCGTTGAACACTGAAGCTTTCTTT
few,TRBJ1-2,TRBD1,TRBV30,CAWSSPGTGYGYTF,TGTGCCTGGAGCTCCCCGGGGACAGGCTATGGCTACACCTTC
-,TRBJ2-7,-,TRBV4-2,CASSQEQGGLREQYF,TGTGCCAGCAGCCAAGAACAGGGGGGGCTCCGAGAGCAGTACTTC
-,TRBJ2-3,-,TRBV28,CASSPSWEAYTDTQYF,TGTGCCAGCAGTCCCTCCTGGGAGGCCTACACAGATACGCAGTATTTT
-,TRBJ2-5,-,TRBV12-5,CASGATDQETQYF,TGTGCTAGTGGTGCGACGGATCAAGAGACCCAGTACTTC
-,TRBJ1-2,-,TRBV19,CASASVGASNYGYTF,TGTGCCAGCGCAAGCGTAGGGGCATCTAACTATGGCTACACCTTC
many,TRBJ1-1,-,TRBV5-4,CASSLVDTEAFF,TGTGCCAGCAGCTTGGTGGATACTGAAGCTTTCTTT
-,TRBJ2-7,-,TRBV9,CASSVGGSPYEQYF,TGTGCCAGCAGCGTAGGAGGGAGCCCCTACGAGCAGTACTTC
-,TRBJ1-4,-,TRBV4-1,CASSQHLREKLFF,TGCGCCAGCAGCCAACATTTAAGGGAAAAACTGTTTTTT
-,TRBJ2-3,-,TRBV6-1,CASSEGRGLADTQYF,TGTGCCAGCAGTGAAGGGAGGGGGTTAGCAGATACGCAGTATTTT
-,TRBJ1-3,-,TRBV7-8,CASSFADTIYF,TGTGCCAGCAGCTTTGCCGACACCATATATTTT
-,TRBJ1-3,-,TRBV11-2,CASSSRVGRNTIYF,TGTGCCAGCAGCTCAAGGGTGGGGCGAAACACCATATATTTT
-,TRBJ1-1,TRBD1,TRBV19,CASSIIQGATEAFF,TGTGCCAGTAGTATTATTCAGGGGGCGACTGAAGCTTTCTTT
-,TRBJ2-5,-,TRBV11-2,CASSLPPAGTAQYF,TGTGCCAGCAGCTTACCCCCCGCGGGGACGGCCCAGTACTTC
-,TRBJ2-5,-,TRBV2,CARWGHQEETQYF,TGTGCCAGATGGGGACACCAAGAAGAGACCCAGTACTTC
-,TRBJ1-5,TRBD1,TRBV2,CASRNRGDNQPQHF,TGTGCCAGCAGAAACAGGGGGGACAATCAGCCCCAGCATTTT
-,TRBJ2-7,TRBD1,TRBV5-1,CASGRDRNYEQYF,TGCGCCAGCGGCAGGGACAGAAACTACGAGCAGTACTTC
-,TRBJ2-7,-,TRBV2,CASSEGGDYEQYF,TGTGCCAGCAGTGAAGGCGGGGATTACGAGCAGTACTTC
-,TRBJ1-5,TRBD1,TRBV28,CASRETGGAGNQPQHF,TGTGCCAGCAGGGAGACAGGGGGCGCGGGCAATCAGCCCCAGCATTTT
-,TRBJ1-5,-,TRBV27,CASSWKGSPNQPQHF,TGTGCCAGCAGTTGGAAAGGGTCTCCCAATCAGCCCCAGCATTTT
-,TRBJ2-2,-,TRBV7-9,CASSLGGGTANTGELFF,TGTGCCAGCAGCTTAGGAGGGGGGACCGCGAACACCGGGGAGCTGTTTTTT
-,TRBJ1-1,-,TRBV9,CASSVEGSNTEAFF,TGTGCCAGCAGCGTAGAGGGATCCAACACTGAAGCTTTCTTT
-,TRBJ2-7,-,TRBV29-1,CSAGGLSYEQYF,TGCAGTGCCGGCGGACTTTCCTACGAGCAGTACTTC
-,TRBJ1-2,-,TRBV11-2,CASSFRGRDYGYTF,TGTGCCAGCAGCTTCCGGGGGCGCGACTATGGCTACACCTTC
-,TRBJ1-4,-,TRBV19,CASTETDPTTNEKLFF,TGTGCCAGTACCGAAACAGATCCCACAACTAATGAAAAACTGTTTTTT
-,TRBJ2-1,-,TRBV21-1,CASSMTGTSNNEQFF,TGTGCCAGCAGCATGACCGGGACTAGCAACAATGAGCAGTTCTTC
once,TRBJ1-4,TRBD1,TRBV15,CATSRGGTGNEKLFF,TGTGCCACCAGCAGGGGGGGGACAGGGAATGAAAAACTGTTTTTT
-,TRBJ2-7,TRBD2,TRBV7-9,CASSGHFSGRFDEQYF,TGTGCCAGCAGCGGGCACTTTAGCGGGAGGTTCGACGAGCAGTACTTC
-,TRBJ1-5,-,TRBV9,CASSVMGGENQPQHF,TGTGCCAGCAGCGTGATGGGGGGGGAAAATCAGCCCCAGCATTTT
once,TRBJ2-1,-,TRBV19,CASSPGTRYNEQFF,TGTGCCAGTAGCCCCGGGACTCGATACAATGAGCAGTTCTTC
-,TRBJ2-2,TRBD2,TRBV6-5,CASSPGLAATGELFF,TGTGCCAGCAGCCCCGGACTAGCGGCGACCGGGGAGCTGTTTTTT
-,TRBJ2-7,TRBD1,TRBV5-1,CASFSPFRQGEQYF,TGCGCCAGTTTCTCCCCTTTTCGACAGGGCGAGCAGTACTTC
-,TRBJ1-3,-,TRBV4-2,CASSQDGSSGNTIYF,TGTGCCAGCAGCCAAGACGGGAGCTCTGGAAACACCATATATTTT
-,TRBJ2-1,-,TRBV10-3,CAISEAIREKYSNEQFF,TGTGCCATCAGTGAGGCGATACGGGAGAAATATAGCAATGAGCAGTTCTTC
-,TRBJ1-2,-,TRBV4-1,CASSQERNYGYTF,TGCGCCAGCAGCCAAGAACGGAACTATGGCTACACCTTC
-,TRBJ2-7,-,TRBV27,CASSLGMEQYF,TGTGCCAGCAGTTTAGGGATGGAGCAGTACTTC
-,TRBJ1-1,-,TRBV29-1,CSVFGQQNTEAFF,TGCAGCGTATTTGGGCAGCAAAACACTGAAGCTTTCTTT
once,TRBJ2-1,-,TRBV25-1,CASSEPAPLNEQFF,TGTGCCAGCAGTGAACCCGCACCGCTCAATGAGCAGTTCTTC
-,TRBJ2-1,TRBD2,TRBV28,CASSFAGGDNEQFF,TGTGCCAGCAGTTTTGCGGGAGGGGACAATGAGCAGTTCTTC
-,TRBJ2-2,-,TRBV18,CASSPRFGSGPSPNTGELFF,TGTGCCAGCTCACCAAGGTTTGGTAGCGGCCCCAGCCCGAACACCGGGGAGCTGTTTTTT
-,TRBJ2-2,-,TRBV10-3,CAIGRGLGAGELFF,TGTGCCATCGGCAGGGGCCTGGGGGCCGGGGAGCTGTTTTTT
-,TRBJ2-7,-,TRBV19,CASSPESSYEQYF,TGTGCCAGTAGCCCGGAGAGCTCCTACGAGCAGTACTTC